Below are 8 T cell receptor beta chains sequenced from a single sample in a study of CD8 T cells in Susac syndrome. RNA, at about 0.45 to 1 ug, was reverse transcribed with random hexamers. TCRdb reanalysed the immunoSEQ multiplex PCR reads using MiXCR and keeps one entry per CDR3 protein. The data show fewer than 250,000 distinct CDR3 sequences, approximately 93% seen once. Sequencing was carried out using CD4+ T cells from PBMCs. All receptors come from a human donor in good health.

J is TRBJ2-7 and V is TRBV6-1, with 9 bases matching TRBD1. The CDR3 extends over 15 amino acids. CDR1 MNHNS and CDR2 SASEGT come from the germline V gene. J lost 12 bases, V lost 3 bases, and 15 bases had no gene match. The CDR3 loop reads CASSEIKPGQGVTYV. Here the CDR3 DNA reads TGTGCCAGCAGTGAGATTAAACCGGGACAGGGTGTGACGTACGTC.

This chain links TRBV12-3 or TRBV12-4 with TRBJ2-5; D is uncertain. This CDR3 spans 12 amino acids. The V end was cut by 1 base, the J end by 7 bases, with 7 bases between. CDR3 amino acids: CASSLGAGTQYF. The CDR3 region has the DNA TGTGCCAGCAGTTTAGGGGCCGGGACCCAGTACTTC.

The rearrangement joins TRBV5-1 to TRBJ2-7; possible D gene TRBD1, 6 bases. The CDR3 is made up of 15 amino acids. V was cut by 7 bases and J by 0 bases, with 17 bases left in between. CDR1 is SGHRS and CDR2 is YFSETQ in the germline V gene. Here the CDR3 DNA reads TGCGCCAGCCGTACCGGGACACTAAGCTCCTACGAGCAGTACTTC. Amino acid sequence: CASRTGTLSSYEQYF.

CDR3 bases: TGCAGCGTTGAGGGCGGGGTGAGCTCCTACAATGAGCAGTTCTTC. Translating it yields CSVEGGVSSYNEQFF. This sequence joins TRBV29-1 and TRBJ2-1, with D possibly being TRBD2 (6 bases). The CDR3 totals 15 residues. The V end lost 3 bases, the J end lost 0 bases, and 12 bases lay between the germline ends. Germline V lookup: CDR1 SQVTM, CDR2 ANQGSEA.

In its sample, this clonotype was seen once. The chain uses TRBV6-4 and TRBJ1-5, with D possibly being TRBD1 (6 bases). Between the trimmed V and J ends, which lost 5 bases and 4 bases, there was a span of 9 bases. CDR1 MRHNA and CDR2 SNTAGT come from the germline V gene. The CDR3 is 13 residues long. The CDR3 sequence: CASSYRENQPQHF. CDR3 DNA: TGTGCCAGCAGTTACAGGGAAAATCAGCCCCAGCATTTT.

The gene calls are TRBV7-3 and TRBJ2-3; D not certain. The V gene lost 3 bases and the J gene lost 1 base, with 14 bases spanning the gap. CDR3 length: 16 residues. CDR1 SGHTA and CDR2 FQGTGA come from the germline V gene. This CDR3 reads CASSFIGGRGTDTQYF. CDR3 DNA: TGTGCCAGCAGCTTTATTGGCGGTCGCGGCACAGATACGCAGTATTTT.

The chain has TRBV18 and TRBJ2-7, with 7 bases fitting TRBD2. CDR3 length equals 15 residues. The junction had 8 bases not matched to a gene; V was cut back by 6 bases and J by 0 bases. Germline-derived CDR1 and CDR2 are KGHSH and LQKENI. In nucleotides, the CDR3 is TGTGCCAGCTCCTCCCAAGCTAGCGGCTCCTACGAGCAGTACGTC. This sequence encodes CASSSQASGSYEQYV.

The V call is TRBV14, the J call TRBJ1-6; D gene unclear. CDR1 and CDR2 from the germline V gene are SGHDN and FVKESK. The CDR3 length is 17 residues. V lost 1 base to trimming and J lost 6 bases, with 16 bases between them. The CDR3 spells CASSQGDPGLTNSPLHF. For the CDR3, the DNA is TGTGCCAGCAGCCAAGGTGATCCAGGACTAACTAATTCACCCCTCCACTTT.